The 17 T cell receptor beta chains reported below all come from one sample, sequenced in a study of shared clonotypes between healthy human individuals. The data were produced by immunoSEQ multiplex PCR, yet TCRdb's version contains in-frame clones alone and is incomplete. This sample has 2 million to 3 million clones; just over 90% occur once, and the top ten carry around 0.15%. Sequencing was done on a sample of naive CD4+ T cells sorted from blood. Subset denoted: CD45RA+ positively selected. The receptors derive from a man aged 18 to 30 in good health.

This chain links TRBV18 with TRBJ2-7; D is uncertain. The ends were cut back, 3 bases at V and 2 bases at J, with 11 bases in the middle. CDR3 length: 14 residues. The germline V gene encodes CDR1 KGHSH and CDR2 LQKENI. CDR3 loop: CASSPDLGTYEQYF. CDR3 DNA sequence: TGTGCCAGCTCACCCGACTTAGGAACCTACGAGCAGTACTTC.

The sample holds a few counts of this clone. Different DNA sequences within this sample yield the same CDR3. The chain links TRBV18 to TRBJ2-1; 11 positions agree with TRBD2. The V and J ends lost 4 bases and 6 bases, in that order; junction bases with no gene match: 5. This CDR3 is 15 amino acids long. CDR1 is KGHSH and CDR2 is LQKENI in the germline V gene. The CDR3 nucleotides read TGTGCCAGCTCACTGGGGACTAGCGGAAGCAATGAGCAGTTCTTC. Its translation: CASSLGTSGSNEQFF.

This chain joins TRBV30 and TRBJ2-2; D is ambiguous. Germline lookup yields CDR1 GTSNPN and CDR2 SVGIG (reference sequence). The CDR3 is 15 residues long. The V gene lost 0 bases and the J gene lost 4 bases, with 12 bases spanning the gap. The CDR3 DNA sequence: TGTGCCTGGAGTGTACGGGCGCCGGGCACCGGGGAGCTGTTTTTT. This translates into CAWSVRAPGTGELFF.

A note on this clone: The sample holds other DNA sequences that translate to the same CDR3. The chain joins TRBV7-2 to TRBJ2-7; D uncertain. Trimming pared 1 base from V and 0 bases from J, leaving 7 bases between. This CDR3 has 14 residues. Germline CDR1 is SGHTA and CDR2 is FQGNSA. In nucleotides, the CDR3 is TGTGCCAGCAGCTTAGTCGGCAGCTCCTACGAGCAGTACTTC. It encodes CASSLVGSSYEQYF.

The V and J genes are TRBV10-1 and TRBJ2-7; D possibly corresponds to TRBD2 (6 bases). CDR1 is WNHNN, CDR2 SYGVQD, per germline (reference sequence). This CDR3 has 13 amino acids. The ends were cut back, 7 bases at V and 0 bases at J, with 10 bases in the middle. CDR3 DNA: TGCGCCAGCACCCGGGGGATCTCCTACGAGCAGTACTTC. Translation gives CASTRGISYEQYF.

As concerns this clone: This sample includes further DNA sequences coding for the same CDR3. In DNA, the CDR3 is TGTGCCAGCTCCTTAGCGGGAGTAACCTACGAGCAGTACTTC. Its protein product is CASSLAGVTYEQYF. The chain joins TRBV7-2 to TRBJ2-7, with 9 bases matching TRBD2. The CDR3 runs 14 residues. V shed 8 bases and J 2 bases; nucleotides not matched to a gene: 7. Germline CDR1 and CDR2: SGHTA and FQGNSA.

The chain's CDR3 is CASSQDWVGGNGGDTQYF. The DNA of the CDR3 is TGCGCCAGCAGCCAAGATTGGGTTGGCGGGAACGGTGGGGATACGCAGTATTTT. The chain is built from TRBV4-3 and TRBJ2-3; possibly TRBD2 for D (6 bases). Germline values: CDR1 LGHNA, CDR2 YSLEER. V lost 0 bases and J lost 6, with 22 bases in between. CDR3 length equals 18 residues.

V is TRBV30 and J is TRBJ1-1; D unclear. The CDR3 is 10 amino acids. V lost 4 bases, J lost 11 bases, and 11 bases lay in between. Germline CDR1 and CDR2: GTSNPN and SVGIG (reference sequence). The CDR3 loop reads CAWIGWAAFF. In nucleotides, the CDR3 is TGTGCCTGGATTGGGTGGGCGGCTTTCTTT. The full variable domain, completed using reference TRBV30 and TRBJ1-1, is SQTIHQWPATLVQPVGSPLSLECTVEGTSNPNLYWYRQAAGRGLQLLFYSVGIGQISSEVPQNLSASRPQDRQFILSSKKLLLSDSGFYLCAWIGWAAFFGQGTRLTVV.

The genes are TRBV6-1 and TRBJ1-4, with 7 nucleotides matching TRBD1. The junction had 7 bases not matched to a gene; V was cut back by 3 bases and J by 6 bases. This CDR3 has 15 amino acids. Looked up from germline, CDR1 is MNHNS and CDR2 is SASEGT. The CDR3 bases are TGTGCCAGCAGTGATTCGGGACAGCTCGATGAAAAACTGTTTTTT. This translates into CASSDSGQLDEKLFF.

V gene TRBV5-4 combines with J gene TRBJ2-3, with 10 bases identical to TRBD2. Per germline, CDR1 SGHNT and CDR2 YYREEE (reference sequence). This CDR3 is 16 amino acids long. V lost 0 bases, J lost 5 bases, and 6 bases stayed unmatched. This CDR3 reads CASSLDSLAGVDTQYF. In nucleotides, the CDR3 is TGTGCCAGCAGCTTGGACAGTCTAGCGGGGGTAGATACGCAGTATTTT.

The gene calls are TRBV19 and TRBJ2-1; perhaps TRBD2 as D (5 bases). Germline V gene sequence: CDR1 LNHDA, CDR2 SQIVND (reference sequence). The V gene lost 7 bases and the J gene lost 8 bases, with 21 bases spanning the gap. The CDR3 is made up of 15 amino acids. The DNA for the CDR3 is TGTGCCAGTAAGAGGGCGGTAGCGATCTCCCATGAGCAGTTCTTC. Amino acids: CASKRAVAISHEQFF. Looking up the rest from reference TRBV19 and TRBJ2-1 gives the full variable domain: DGGITQSPKYLFRKEGQNVTLSCEQNLNHDAMYWYRQDPGQGLRLIYYSQIVNDFQKGDIAEGYSVSREKKESFPLTVTSAQKNPTAFYLCASKRAVAISHEQFFGPGTRLTVL.

Points on this clone: One end of the junction varies from germline; a read error may be responsible. This CDR3 reads CASSLGQGLNSPLHF. The CDR3 DNA sequence: TGTGCCAGCAGCTTGGGACAGGGGTTAAATTCGCCCCTCCACTTT. The J gene is TRBJ1-6, the V gene TRBV5-5; 8 bases line up with TRBD1. Germline lookup yields CDR1 SGHKS and CDR2 YYEKEE (reference sequence). The CDR3 spans 15 residues.

This clone was observed a single time. This chain connects TRBV5-1 to TRBJ2-2; 11 bases are shared with TRBD2. After removal of 2 bases from V and 3 bases from J, the junction contained 3 bases not matched to a gene. The length of the CDR3 is 16 residues. In germline, CDR1 is SGHRS, CDR2 YFSETQ. The CDR3 bases are TGCGCCAGCAGCTTACCTAGCGGGGGGTACACCGGGGAGCTGTTTTTT. It codes for CASSLPSGGYTGELFF.

The chain recombines TRBV28 with TRBJ2-2, with TRBD2 as a possible D gene (5 bases). CDR1 is MDHEN and CDR2 is SYDVKM in the germline V gene. V lost 4 bases to trimming and J lost 4 bases, with 7 bases between them. The CDR3 runs 13 residues. CDR3 residues: CASSWAGTGELFF. The CDR3 DNA follows: TGTGCCAGCAGTTGGGCGGGCACCGGGGAGCTGTTTTTT. Based on the CDR3 plus reference TRBV28 and TRBJ2-2, the full variable domain is DVKVTQSSRYLVKRTGEKVFLECVQDMDHENMFWYRQDPGLGLRLIYFSYDVKMKEKGDIPEGYSVSREKKERFSLILESASTNQTSMYLCASSWAGTGELFFGEGSRLTVL.

This clone appeared once. The rearrangement joins TRBV2 to TRBJ1-3; D may be TRBD1 (5 bases). Trimming removed 4 bases at V and 3 bases at J, with 16 bases between. The CDR3 is 16 amino acids. Per germline, CDR1 SNHLY and CDR2 FYNNEI. In nucleotides, the CDR3 is TGTGCCAGCAGTGGCTTGGGACGGACCTTTGGAAACACCATATATTTT. Its protein product is CASSGLGRTFGNTIYF.

On this clone itself: The sample holds other DNA sequences that translate to the same CDR3. The chain combines TRBV28 with TRBJ1-4, with D maybe TRBD1 (5 bases). Germline V lookup: CDR1 MDHEN, CDR2 SYDVKM. This CDR3 contains 14 residues. The V and J ends lost 2 bases and 3 bases respectively, with 7 bases between them. CDR3: CASSLGGPNEKLFF. The CDR3 nucleotides are TGTGCCAGCAGTTTAGGGGGTCCTAATGAAAAACTGTTTTTT.

This clone showed up just once. This chain connects TRBV10-3 to TRBJ2-5; no clear D. Trimming left V 6 bases short and J 2 bases short, with 13 bases between. CDR3 length: 14 residues. CDR1 and CDR2 (germline): ENHRY, SYGVKD. As DNA, the CDR3 is TGTGCCATCAGCCCTGTATCAGGACAAGAGACCCAGTACTTC. As protein: CAISPVSGQETQYF.